The TCR beta chain under discussion was sequenced for a study of Graves' ophthalmopathy and Graves' hyperthyroidism. Whole-study results and caveats: From stable hyperthyroidism, ophthalmopathy was separated by a 13-signature model with approximately 90% sensitivity and roughly 84% specificity.

V was pared by 1 base and J by 2 bases, with 15 bases between. CDR3 length: 16 amino acids. CDR1 and CDR2 from the germline V gene are SGHRS and YFSETQ. Only a few counts were recorded for this clonotype. The antigen is undetermined. TCR beta CDR3 amplification used RNA transcripts. First-round RT-PCR with HTBI primers preceded a second-round multiplex PCR. TCRdb reprocessed the multiplex PCR reads via MiXCR and lists one record per CDR3 protein. Of about 240,000 distinct CDR3 sequences listed, around 45% are singletons. The TCR was taken from an adult man with Graves' ophthalmopathy. Sequencing was carried out using peripheral blood. This chain links TRBV5-1 with TRBJ1-1; a weak D match, TRBD1 (6 bases). The CDR3 here is CASSLWGGTYNTEAFF. CDR3 DNA sequence: TGCGCCAGCAGCTTGTGGGGCGGGACATACAACACTGAAGCTTTCTTT.